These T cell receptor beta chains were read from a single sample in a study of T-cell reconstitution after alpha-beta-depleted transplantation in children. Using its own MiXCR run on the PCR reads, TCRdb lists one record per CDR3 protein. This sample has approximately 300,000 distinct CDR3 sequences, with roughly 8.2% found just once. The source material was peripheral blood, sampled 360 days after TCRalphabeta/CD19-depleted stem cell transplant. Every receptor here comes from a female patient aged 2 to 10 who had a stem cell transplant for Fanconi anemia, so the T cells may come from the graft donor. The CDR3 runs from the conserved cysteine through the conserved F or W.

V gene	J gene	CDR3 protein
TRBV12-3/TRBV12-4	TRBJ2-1	CASRRQGGRGVDNEQFF
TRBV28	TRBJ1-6	CASSFFSLNSPLHF
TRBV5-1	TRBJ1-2	CASSLDGTGGTSNYGYTF
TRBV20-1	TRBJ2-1	CSARGATGISYNEQFF
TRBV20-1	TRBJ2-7	CSARYDRGRYEQYF
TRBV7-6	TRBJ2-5	CASSLVPGQGRRHQETQYF
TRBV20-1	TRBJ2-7	CSATPGAPEQYF
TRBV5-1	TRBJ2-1	CASSLVEEQFF
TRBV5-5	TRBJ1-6	CASSSITGSNSPLHF
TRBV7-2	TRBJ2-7	CASSLAVDEQYF
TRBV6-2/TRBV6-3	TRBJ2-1	CASRSLAGSYNEQFF
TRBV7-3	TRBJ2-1	CASSVSGDSYNEQFF
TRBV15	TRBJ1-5	CATSGLGNQPQHF